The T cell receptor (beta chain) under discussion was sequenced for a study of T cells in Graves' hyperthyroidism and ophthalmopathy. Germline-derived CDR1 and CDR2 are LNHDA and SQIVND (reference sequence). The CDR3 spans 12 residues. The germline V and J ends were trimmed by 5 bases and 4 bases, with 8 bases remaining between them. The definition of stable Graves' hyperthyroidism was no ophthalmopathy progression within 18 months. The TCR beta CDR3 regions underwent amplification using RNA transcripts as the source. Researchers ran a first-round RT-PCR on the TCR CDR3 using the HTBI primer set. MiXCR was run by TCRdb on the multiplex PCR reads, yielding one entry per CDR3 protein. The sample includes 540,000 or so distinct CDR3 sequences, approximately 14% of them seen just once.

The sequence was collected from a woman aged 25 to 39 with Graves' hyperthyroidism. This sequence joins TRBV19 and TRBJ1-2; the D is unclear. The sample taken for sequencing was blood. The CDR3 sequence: CASSSRPYGYTF. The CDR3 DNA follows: TGTGCCAGTAGTTCCCGACCCTATGGCTACACCTTC.